A selection of T cell receptor beta chains follows, all from one sample in a study of vaccination and CD4 T cells after COVID-19. No antigen is known for these receptors. TCRdb reprocessed the PCR reads via MiXCR and lists one record per CDR3 protein. The repertoire holds 4,600 or so distinct CDR3 sequences, with roughly two fifths as singletons. Sequenced material: CD4+ T cells from blood, cultured in vitro. The receptors stem from a human donor who had recovered from COVID-19. Both conserved end residues are trimmed from each CDR3. Each record gives: J gene, V gene, CDR3 protein.

>TRBJ2-7|TRBV21-1
ASSKGPREAGEQY
>TRBJ2-5|TRBV27
ASSYDGTGWIETQY
>TRBJ2-1|TRBV27
ASSLWTSGISYNEQF
>TRBJ2-1|TRBV12-3/TRBV12-4
ASSPSAGSYNEQF
>TRBJ1-2|TRBV7-9
ASSFWGGGYT
>TRBJ2-3|TRBV7-2
ASSLEPEADTQY
>TRBJ1-2|TRBV4-1
ASSQEYGDGYT
>TRBJ2-7|TRBV19
ASSRAQGYEQY
>TRBJ2-3|TRBV20-1
SARDTPLGYTDTQY
>TRBJ2-7|TRBV6-1
ASRQPGQDEQY
>TRBJ1-5|TRBV6-1
ASSHRSNSNQPQH
>TRBJ2-7|TRBV19
ASRGRGSYEQY
>TRBJ1-5|TRBV6-2/TRBV6-3
ASSYGEYQPQH
>TRBJ1-1|TRBV19
ASSIDLSGGDTEAF
>TRBJ2-3|TRBV20-1
SASSDSTDTQY
>TRBJ2-2|TRBV20-1
SARLTGTSGTGELF
>TRBJ2-7|TRBV6-2/TRBV6-3
ASRDIYEQY
>TRBJ2-7|TRBV7-9
ASSYNSYEQY
>TRBJ1-2|TRBV20-1
SATLGTGNYGYT
>TRBJ1-2|TRBV7-8
ASSFQRTGTGDSGGYT
>TRBJ1-5|TRBV30
AWNPTGLNQPQH
>TRBJ2-7|TRBV20-1
SAREGPSLGEQY
>TRBJ2-1|TRBV4-2
ASSQAPATMGYNEQF
>TRBJ1-6|TRBV5-5
ASSLRTYNSPLH
>TRBJ2-1|TRBV24-1
ATSDFGTTLGGEQF
>TRBJ2-7|TRBV11-3
ASSLDLGTPPYEQY
>TRBJ2-5|TRBV7-2
ASKPKGLAGGLWETQY
>TRBJ2-5|TRBV19
ASSLVAQAETQY
>TRBJ2-1|TRBV24-1
ATSEGLGQLGSYNEQF
>TRBJ2-1|TRBV4-3
ASSQDGQPNEQF
>TRBJ2-3|TRBV7-2
ASSAGGDGTDTQY
>TRBJ2-2|TRBV19
ASSIFLAGVAGELF
>TRBJ2-3|TRBV15
ATSPGYGDTDTQY
>TRBJ1-2|TRBV6-1
ASSEGPQSYGYT
>TRBJ2-6|TRBV15
ATKRDRASGANVLT
>TRBJ1-6|TRBV2
ASRRGALQPLH
>TRBJ1-1|TRBV7-2
ASSPYRGVGSEAF
>TRBJ2-1|TRBV12-3/TRBV12-4
ASRTGLASSYNEQF
>TRBJ1-1|TRBV4-3
ASSHQTENTEAF
>TRBJ2-7|TRBV18
ASSEIAGGAYEQY
>TRBJ1-2|TRBV5-4
ASSLAGPRGYGYT
>TRBJ2-6|TRBV15
ATSREAGTGANVLT
>TRBJ2-1|TRBV6-1
ASRSVRPGEQF
>TRBJ2-5|TRBV20-1
SARKGVRETQY
>TRBJ1-2|TRBV28
ASSLLGQGYGYT
>TRBJ2-7|TRBV2
ASSPYHEQY
>TRBJ2-1|TRBV11-3
ASSLEEYNEQF
>TRBJ1-1|TRBV20-1
SARDLMRGDTEAF
>TRBJ2-5|TRBV7-2
ASSLSLGETQY
>TRBJ2-3|TRBV27
ASSQTGFTQY
>TRBJ2-3|TRBV27
AIGSGRTSSTDTQY